The 12 T cell receptor beta chains given below trace back to one sample, sequenced in a study of cytomegalovirus exposure and HLA in healthy donors. Method: immunoSEQ multiplex PCR; TCRdb's copy keeps in-frame clones and lacks some. The profile shows about 160,000 clones, around nine tenths of them singletons. The material sequenced was PBMCs. Source of these receptors: a woman aged 18-35 years in good health and CMV-seronegative.

The chain carries TRBV7-9 and TRBJ2-3; 9 bases agree with TRBD2. With V trimmed by 5 bases and J by 4 bases, 10 bases remained unmatched. CDR1 and CDR2 (germline): SEHNR, FQNEAQ (reference sequence). This CDR3 contains 16 residues. CDR3 in amino acids: CASSIGTSLGSDTQYF. The DNA of the CDR3 is TGTGCCAGCAGCATCGGGACTAGCCTGGGTTCAGATACGCAGTATTTT.

This sequence joins TRBV19 and TRBJ2-3; 7 bases map to TRBD2. V trimming: 3 bases; J trimming: 4 bases; junction bases outside the gene matches: 10. From germline, CDR1 is LNHDA and CDR2 SQIVND (reference sequence). The CDR3 covers 16 residues. In DNA form, the CDR3 reads TGTGCCAGTAGTATCCGACCGGGGGGTGGGTCAGATACGCAGTATTTT. Its translation is CASSIRPGGGSDTQYF.

The CDR3 protein is CASSSRGQGGEAFF. The CDR3 bases are TGTGCCAGCAGCTCAAGAGGACAGGGCGGTGAAGCTTTCTTT. The chain couples TRBV13 to TRBJ1-1, with TRBD1 matching 8 bases. Germline V gives CDR1 PRHDT, CDR2 FYEKMQ (reference sequence). The V and J ends lost 4 bases and 7 bases, in that order; junction bases with no gene match: 8. This CDR3 comprises 14 residues.

This rearrangement joins TRBV23-1 to TRBJ2-5; 12 positions match TRBD2. Being an ORF, TRBV23-1 has a function that is uncertain. This CDR3 is 14 amino acids long. The V gene end was trimmed by 0 bases and the J gene end by 13 bases; junction bases not matched to a gene: 6. CDR3 sequence: CASSQSGLAGGRYF. The CDR3 bases are TGCGCCAGCAGTCAATCGGGGCTAGCGGGGGGGAGGTACTTC.

This clone has a handful of counts. V usage is TRBV29-1 and J usage is TRBJ1-2, with 7 bases identical to TRBD1. After removal of 5 bases from V and 3 bases from J, the junction contained 12 bases not matched to a gene. The CDR3 is 15 amino acids. Germline V gene lookup returns CDR1 SQVTM and CDR2 ANQGSEA. DNA for the CDR3: TGCAGCGTTTCACAACCACAGGGGAATGACTATGGCTACACCTTC. Translation gives CSVSQPQGNDYGYTF.

The CDR3 DNA reads TGTGCCAGCAGTGAGTGGCGGACAGGAGACACTGAAGCTTTCTTT. Translated: CASSEWRTGDTEAFF. This chain joins TRBV6-1 and TRBJ1-1; 7 bases line up with TRBD1. The CDR3 has 15 amino acids. Germline V lookup: CDR1 MNHNS, CDR2 SASEGT. The V and J ends lost 3 bases and 3 bases, in that order; junction bases with no gene match: 7.

The chain links TRBV2 to TRBJ2-1; 10 nucleotides agree with TRBD2. This CDR3 has 15 amino acids. The V segment lost 4 bases and the J segment 2 bases; nucleotides outside the gene matches: 2. Germline assignment: CDR1 SNHLY and CDR2 FYNNEI. In nucleotides, the CDR3 is TGTGCCAGCAGTGGGACTAGCGGTACCTACAATGAGCAGTTCTTC. Encoded protein: CASSGTSGTYNEQFF.

This rearrangement joins TRBV7-2 to TRBJ2-5; 7 bases match TRBD2. CDR3 size: 17 residues. V shed 3 bases and J 7 bases; nucleotides not matched to a gene: 17. CDR1 SGHTA and CDR2 FQGNSA come from the germline V gene. Here the CDR3 DNA reads TGTGCCAGCAGCTTCCCATCCGGCGGGGGAATTAAGGGGACCCAGTACTTC. This gives the protein CASSFPSGGGIKGTQYF.

The chain links TRBV4-3 to TRBJ2-1, with D unclear. The germline gives CDR1 LGHNA, CDR2 YSLEER. V lost 0 bases, J lost 8 bases, and 8 bases lay in between. CDR3 length equals 13 residues. CDR3 region: CASSQERPDEQFF. In DNA form, the CDR3 reads TGCGCCAGCAGCCAAGAACGTCCGGATGAGCAGTTCTTC.

The chain employs TRBV7-9 and TRBJ2-7; possibly TRBD2 for D (6 bases). The CDR3 is 14 residues long. V was clipped by 5 bases and J by 0 bases, with 11 bases between them. Germline CDR1 SEHNR, CDR2 FQNEAQ (reference sequence). CDR3 sequence reads: CASSPGSGSYEQYF. The CDR3 DNA reads TGTGCCAGCAGCCCCGGTAGCGGCTCCTACGAGCAGTACTTC.

The chain has TRBV6-1 and TRBJ2-4; 9 positions agree with TRBD1. V shed 4 bases and J 12 bases; nucleotides not matched to a gene: 7. This CDR3 spans 13 amino acids. The germline V gene encodes CDR1 MNHNS and CDR2 SASEGT. This CDR3 is CASSVLDRGNQYF. Written as DNA, the CDR3 is TGTGCCAGCAGTGTCCTGGACAGGGGAAATCAGTACTTC.

J is TRBJ1-1 and V is TRBV27; TRBD1 matches at 9 bases. Germline-derived CDR1 and CDR2 are MNHEY and SMNVEV (reference sequence). The CDR3 loop spans 16 amino acids. Trimming took 2 bases from V and 4 from J; bases not matched to a gene: 8. The CDR3 here is CASSLKTGGWVTEAFF. CDR3 nucleotides: TGTGCCAGCAGTTTAAAGACAGGGGGATGGGTCACTGAAGCTTTCTTT.